The text below deals with one T cell receptor beta chain. Antigen unknown. The V end was cut by 1 base, the J end by 0 bases, with 13 bases between. CDR1 and CDR2 from the germline V gene are SGHTA and FQGTGA. The CDR3 runs to 18 residues. This entry comes from a study of T cell responses to AZD1222 COVID-19 vaccine. Study results and caveats: Repertoires in all cases were sampled only once the peak T cell response had passed. There were vaccine-associated CD4 TCRs across spike, dominant at 160-218 and 743-854. Most donors were white British, females outnumbered males, and clonal diversity was possibly underestimated.

TCRdb keeps only in-frame clones here, not all; method: immunoSEQ multiplex PCR. There are tens of thousands of clones in the sample; about nine tenths occur only once, and 9% to 10% lies in the top ten. V usage is TRBV7-3 and J usage is TRBJ2-6; tentative D call: TRBD2 (6 bases). This receptor was taken from an adult who received the MenACWY meningococcal vaccine as a control. The sample was peripheral blood, taken 28 days after the second dose of the MenACWY control vaccine. The CDR3 bases are TGTGCCAGCAGCTTAAAGGTTGGCGGGACCTCTGGGGCCAACGTCCTGACTTTC. Protein: CASSLKVGGTSGANVLTF.